Presented here are 27 T cell receptor beta chains from one specimen sequenced in a study of cytomegalovirus exposure and HLA in healthy donors. Primers included in the PCR were 60 Vbeta and 13 Jbeta primers. Sequenced by immunoSEQ multiplex PCR; TCRdb stores in-frame clones only, minus some. The profile covers about 130,000 clones, with roughly 82% appearing a single time and less than 15% taken by the ten largest. The sample consisted of PBMCs. All receptors derive from an older woman in good health and CMV-seropositive.

This clone showed up just once. The chain combines TRBV7-2 with TRBJ1-2, with 9 nucleotides matching TRBD1. The germline gives CDR1 SGHTA, CDR2 FQGNSA. Trimming took 1 base from V and 8 from J; bases not matched to a gene: 2. The CDR3 runs to 13 residues. CDR3 sequence: CASSLGTGVGYTF. The CDR3 DNA follows: TGTGCCAGCAGCTTAGGGACAGGGGTGGGCTACACCTTC.

The chain employs TRBV27 and TRBJ2-1; 11 bases agree with TRBD2. The CDR3 is 16 residues long. Looked up from germline, CDR1 is MNHEY and CDR2 is SMNVEV (reference sequence). V shed 6 bases and J 3 bases; nucleotides not matched to a gene: 7. The CDR3 DNA reads TGTGCCAGCAGCATTAAACTAGCGGGAGTCTACAATGAGCAGTTCTTC. Translating it yields CASSIKLAGVYNEQFF.

J is TRBJ2-7 and V is TRBV5-8; 8 bases fit TRBD1. The germline V gene has CDR1 SGHTS and CDR2 YDEGEE. CDR3 length: 17 residues. The V segment lost 6 bases and the J segment 3 bases; nucleotides outside the gene matches: 17. The CDR3 sequence is CASTPGTGWARGYEQYF. The CDR3 DNA is TGTGCCAGCACCCCTGGGACAGGTTGGGCTAGGGGCTACGAGCAGTACTTC.

V usage is TRBV5-1 and J usage is TRBJ1-6; a possible D gene is TRBD1 (5 bases). The germline V gene has CDR1 SGHRS and CDR2 YFSETQ. V lost 0 bases and J 10 bases, leaving 17 bases between the germline ends. This CDR3 comprises 16 residues. This CDR3 is CASSLGRAQNRSPLHF. The CDR3 DNA sequence: TGCGCCAGCAGCTTGGGCAGGGCCCAAAATAGGTCACCCCTCCACTTT.

A single count supports this clone. The J gene is TRBJ1-2, the V gene TRBV4-3; D gene uncertain. The CDR3 loop spans 15 amino acids. Trimming took 5 bases from V and 1 from J, leaving 14 bases between them. Germline lookup yields CDR1 LGHNA and CDR2 YSLEER. The CDR3 DNA is TGCGCCAGCAGCTTGGTGTACGGTCTTAACTATGGCTACACCTTC. Translating gives CASSLVYGLNYGYTF.

This clone appeared a single time. This sequence joins TRBV7-9 and TRBJ2-1; D gene uncertain. The V end was cut by 2 bases, the J end by 7 bases, with 12 bases between. CDR1 SEHNR and CDR2 FQNEAQ come from the germline V gene (reference sequence). The CDR3 length is 14 residues. CDR3: CASSLLELLNEQFF. The CDR3 DNA sequence: TGTGCCAGCAGCTTATTAGAGCTCTTAAATGAGCAGTTCTTC.

The rearrangement joins TRBV4-2 to TRBJ2-3; 7 bases match TRBD1. Germline-derived CDR1 and CDR2 are LGHNA and YNFKEQ. The CDR3 is 16 amino acids. The V segment lost 0 bases and the J segment 4 bases; nucleotides outside the gene matches: 7. CDR3 sequence: CASSQDNGRGSDTQYF. CDR3 coding DNA: TGTGCCAGCAGCCAAGATAATGGCAGGGGGTCAGATACGCAGTATTTT.

The chain has TRBV19 and TRBJ2-6; D might be TRBD2 (6 bases). CDR1 is LNHDA and CDR2 is SQIVND in the germline V gene (reference sequence). The CDR3 extends over 17 amino acids. Trimming cost V 8 bases and J 1 base, with 18 bases left between them. CDR3 nucleotide sequence: TGTGCCAGTGACTCGGGACTGCCCATGTCTGGGGCCAACGTCCTGACTTTC. It yields the protein CASDSGLPMSGANVLTF. The entire variable domain, with the rest obtained from reference TRBV19 and TRBJ2-6, is as follows: DGGITQSPKYLFRKEGQNVTLSCEQNLNHDAMYWYRQDPGQGLRLIYYSQIVNDFQKGDIAEGYSVSREKKESFPLTVTSAQKNPTAFYLCASDSGLPMSGANVLTFGAGSRLTVL.

This chain links TRBV5-4 with TRBJ1-1; D ambiguous. V was trimmed by 0 bases and J by 7 bases, leaving 7 bases between them. The CDR3 totals 12 residues. In germline, CDR1 is SGHNT, CDR2 YYREEE (reference sequence). The CDR3 here is CASSLASGEAFF. DNA of the CDR3: TGTGCCAGCAGCTTGGCTTCCGGTGAAGCTTTCTTT.

The chain uses TRBV27 and TRBJ2-1; 9 bases are shared with TRBD1. The CDR3 covers 14 residues. Per germline, CDR1 MNHEY and CDR2 SMNVEV (reference sequence). With 4 bases clipped from V and 6 bases from J, the junction kept 4 bases outside the gene matches. The CDR3 nucleotides read TGTGCCAGCAGTTCAGGACAGGGGACCAATGAGCAGTTCTTC. Its protein is CASSSGQGTNEQFF.

The chain has TRBV15 and TRBJ2-2, with 15 bases fitting TRBD2. CDR3 length equals 16 residues. V was clipped by 5 bases and J by 7 bases; unmatched bases: 5. Germline V gene lookup returns CDR1 LNHNV and CDR2 YYDKDF (reference sequence). As DNA, the CDR3 is TGTGCCACCAGCTGGACTAGCGGGGGGGCGTTCGGGGAGCTGTTTTTT. Protein sequence: CATSWTSGGAFGELFF.

This chain connects TRBV9 to TRBJ2-7; the match to TRBD2 covers 9 bases. J lost 4 bases, V lost 4 bases, and 12 bases had no gene match. The CDR3 loop spans 16 amino acids. Germline V gene sequence: CDR1 SGDLS, CDR2 YYNGEE. In nucleotides, the CDR3 is TGTGCCAGCAGCAACCAAGCGGGAGGAGCCGTTTACGAGCAGTACTTC. Its protein is CASSNQAGGAVYEQYF.

This clone was seen just once. This chain connects TRBV7-3 to TRBJ2-1; D perhaps matches TRBD1 (5 bases). From germline, CDR1 is SGHTA and CDR2 FQGTGA. Trimming removed 2 bases from V and 0 bases from J, with 14 bases in between. The CDR3 is made up of 17 amino acids. In nucleotides, the CDR3 is TGTGCCAGCAGCTTACCGGTCCAGGACAACTCCTACAATGAGCAGTTCTTC. Translated: CASSLPVQDNSYNEQFF.

The V call is TRBV14, the J call TRBJ2-4; D might be TRBD2 (6 bases). The CDR3 contains 16 residues. V lost 0 bases, J lost 7 bases, and 16 bases lay in between. Germline assignment: CDR1 SGHDN and CDR2 FVKESK. CDR3 DNA: TGTGCCAGCAGCCAAGATCGTACACTCCGGGGGAACATTCAGTACTTC. This translates into CASSQDRTLRGNIQYF.

This clone was observed a single time. V and J are TRBV7-6 and TRBJ1-1; D may be TRBD1 (5 bases). The V end lost 1 base, the J end lost 1 base, and 13 bases lay between the germline ends. The V gene's germline CDR1 is SGHVS and CDR2 FNYEAQ. The CDR3 runs 16 residues. CDR3 loop: CASSLETRETNTEAFF. The CDR3 DNA reads TGTGCCAGCAGCTTAGAGACCAGGGAAACGAACACTGAAGCTTTCTTT.

The rearrangement links TRBV5-8 to TRBJ1-4; 12 nucleotides align to TRBD1. Germline CDR1 and CDR2: SGHTS and YDEGEE. The CDR3 is 15 amino acids. Germline trimming cut 4 bases from V and 5 bases from J; bases unmatched to any gene: 3. The CDR3 bases are TGTGCCAGCAGCGGGGACAGGGGGCTGAATGAAAAACTGTTTTTT. This codes for CASSGDRGLNEKLFF. Full variable domain (missing parts from reference TRBV5-8 and TRBJ1-4): EAGVTQSPTHLIKTRGQQATLRCSPISGHTSVYWYQQALGLGLQFLLWYDEGEERNRGNFPPRFSGRQFPNYSSELNVNALELEDSALYLCASSGDRGLNEKLFFGSGTQLSVL.

The chain has TRBV7-9 and TRBJ2-3; a possible D gene is TRBD1 (6 bases). V was pared by 1 base and J by 5 bases, with 7 bases between. This CDR3 contains 13 residues. Germline lookup yields CDR1 SEHNR and CDR2 FQNEAQ (reference sequence). CDR3 region: CASSLGTEDTQYF. In DNA, the CDR3 is TGTGCCAGCAGCTTAGGGACAGAAGATACGCAGTATTTT. The whole variable domain, filled in from reference TRBV7-9 and TRBJ2-3, reads DTGVSQNPRHKITKRGQNVTFRCDPISEHNRLYWYRQTLGQGPEFLTYFQNEAQLEKSRLLSDRFSAERPKGSFSTLEIQRTEQGDSAMYLCASSLGTEDTQYFGPGTRLTVL.

V and J are TRBV19 and TRBJ1-6, with D hard to call. Germline-derived CDR1 and CDR2 are LNHDA and SQIVND (reference sequence). The V and J ends lost 5 bases and 7 bases respectively, with 18 bases between them. This CDR3 is built from 16 residues. CDR3 DNA: TGTGCCAGTAGTTCCGAATACCAAGCGGGGAATTCACCCCTCCACTTT. It yields the protein CASSSEYQAGNSPLHF.

The V call is TRBV6-5, the J call TRBJ2-5, with D tentatively TRBD2 (6 bases). Trimming cost V 3 bases and J 2 bases, with 7 bases left between them. The CDR3 runs to 13 residues. Germline V gene sequence: CDR1 MNHEY, CDR2 SVGAGI. In DNA form, the CDR3 reads TGTGCCAGCAGTTATAGCGGACAAGAGACCCAGTACTTC. As protein: CASSYSGQETQYF.

The chain combines TRBV28 with TRBJ1-5; 7 bases align to TRBD1. J was trimmed by 0 bases and V by 6 bases; bases with no gene match: 8. The CDR3 spans 16 residues. CDR1 and CDR2 from the germline V gene are MDHEN and SYDVKM. The CDR3 sequence: CASSPGQHYSNQPQHF. The CDR3 DNA follows: TGTGCCAGCAGCCCGGGACAGCATTATAGCAATCAGCCCCAGCATTTT.

For the CDR3, the DNA is TGCGCCAGCAGCAACGGACAGGGGGATGAGCAGTTCTTC. It encodes CASSNGQGDEQFF. The chain has TRBV5-1 and TRBJ2-1, with 10 nucleotides matching TRBD1. Per germline, CDR1 SGHRS and CDR2 YFSETQ. V trimming: 4 bases; J trimming: 8 bases; junction bases outside the gene matches: 3. There are 13 residues in the CDR3.

The genes are TRBV15 and TRBJ2-2, with D possibly being TRBD2 (7 bases). Germline V gene data show CDR1 as LNHNV and CDR2 as YYDKDF (reference sequence). The V gene lost 0 bases and the J gene lost 0 bases, with 11 bases spanning the gap. The CDR3 contains 17 residues. The CDR3 region is CATSRDRGGTNTGELFF. CDR3 coding DNA: TGTGCCACCAGCAGAGATAGGGGGGGAACGAACACCGGGGAGCTGTTTTTT.

The genes are TRBV9 and TRBJ1-1, with 11 bases identical to TRBD1. This CDR3 is built from 15 residues. Germline V lookup: CDR1 SGDLS, CDR2 YYNGEE. With V trimmed by 5 bases and J by 8 bases, 11 bases remained unmatched. CDR3 DNA sequence: TGTGCCAGCAGGCCACCCGGGACAGGGGGGGGAGAAGCTTTCTTT. Protein sequence: CASRPPGTGGGEAFF.

V is TRBV9 and J is TRBJ2-7; 10 nucleotides agree with TRBD1. The V and J ends lost 0 bases and 4 bases, in that order; junction bases with no gene match: 4. Germline assignment: CDR1 SGDLS and CDR2 YYNGEE. The CDR3 is 15 residues long. The CDR3 loop is CASSVEDRGWYEQYF. The CDR3 region has the DNA TGTGCCAGCAGCGTAGAGGACAGGGGGTGGTACGAGCAGTACTTC.

In the case of this clone: A junction boundary mismatches the germline segment, possibly from a read error. The J gene is TRBJ2-5, the V gene TRBV7-7; 14 bases fit TRBD2. The length of the CDR3 is 18 residues. CDR1 and CDR2 (germline): SSHAT, FNYEAQ (reference sequence). Here the CDR3 reads CASSPGLAGGPSQETQYF. CDR3 DNA sequence: TGTGCTAGCAGCCCCGGACTAGCGGGGGGCCCAAGCCAAGAGACCCAGTACTTC.

The genes are TRBV28 and TRBJ1-5; a weak D match, TRBD1 (6 bases). The CDR3 loop spans 14 amino acids. V dropped 2 bases and J dropped 4 bases, with 9 bases sitting between them. Germline CDR1 MDHEN, CDR2 SYDVKM. The CDR3 region is CASSLGGRNQPQHF. The CDR3, as DNA: TGTGCCAGCAGTTTAGGGGGCCGAAATCAGCCCCAGCATTTT. The full variable domain, in which reference TRBV28 and TRBJ1-5 provide the parts outside the CDR3, is DVKVTQSSRYLVKRTGEKVFLECVQDMDHENMFWYRQDPGLGLRLIYFSYDVKMKEKGDIPEGYSVSREKKERFSLILESASTNQTSMYLCASSLGGRNQPQHFGDGTRLSIL.

The chain is built from TRBV19 and TRBJ1-5; 7 nucleotides align to TRBD1. J lost 5 bases, V lost 6 bases, and 10 bases had no gene match. The CDR3 runs to 15 residues. Germline V lookup: CDR1 LNHDA, CDR2 SQIVND (reference sequence). This chain's CDR3 is CASRKQGTLDQPQHF. The CDR3, as DNA: TGTGCCAGTAGGAAACAGGGGACTCTGGATCAGCCCCAGCATTTT. Complete variable domain (other parts from reference TRBV19 and TRBJ1-5): DGGITQSPKYLFRKEGQNVTLSCEQNLNHDAMYWYRQDPGQGLRLIYYSQIVNDFQKGDIAEGYSVSREKKESFPLTVTSAQKNPTAFYLCASRKQGTLDQPQHFGDGTRLSIL.